This T cell receptor beta chain was retrieved from a study of human T cells and chemical hapten exposure. Study-wide context: Among samples, TCR yields varied mainly because of small differences in pooled library volume.

For this clonotype: Its matching antigen is unknown.

Unique molecular identifiers were attached to individual cDNA molecules during library preparation. In the source study's methods: A typical sample had 75,000 to 100,000 TCRs, with about 23,224 to 750,000 overall. TCRdb independently ran MiXCR on the reads; one entry per CDR3 protein. What appears here as the V and J calls and clone size reflects TCRdb's work, not the paper's. The repertoire includes about 120,000 distinct CDR3 sequences, over 7% of them detected once, and 1.4% sits in the top ten. CDR1 and CDR2 from the germline V gene are MDHEN and SYDVKM. This CDR3 has 14 amino acids. The germline V and J ends were trimmed by 3 bases and 1 base, with 8 bases remaining between them. General study results and limits: TCRs at a frequency above 1 in 1000 stayed unchanged with DPC sensitization.

Total RNA was isolated from unfractionated whole blood. V gene TRBV28 combines with J gene TRBJ2-3; possible D gene TRBD2, 5 bases. This clonotype was obtained from a human donor in good health. Some clones in this sample may be carry-over from other donors' samples. Material for sequencing was whole blood. The CDR3 DNA reads as TGTGCCAGCAGTTTTCTAGCTGGCACAGATACGCAGTATTTT. This gives the protein CASSFLAGTDTQYF.